This T cell receptor (beta chain) was sequenced in a study of sequential checkpoint blockade in melanoma. Study information: After both sequences, patients received maintenance nivolumab.

Treatment described: randomized to nivolumab then ipilimumab (arm A) or the reverse (arm B). From thawed PBMCs, live CD3+CD8+ cells negative for CD19 and CD56 were sorted. V trimming: 2 bases; J trimming: 4 bases; junction bases outside the gene matches: 7. There are 14 residues in the CDR3. The germline V gene has CDR1 GTSNPN and CDR2 SVGIG (reference sequence). Sequenced by immunoSEQ multiplex PCR; TCRdb stores in-frame clones only, minus some. The sample gives around 21,000 clones, around 80% of which show up once; about a tenth is in the top ten. The V call is TRBV30, the J call TRBJ2-7, with 8 nucleotides matching TRBD1. This TCR came from a human donor with melanoma. The specimen was CD8+ T cells sorted from blood (inferred from file names), collected from a patient given nivolumab and ipilimumab in sequence. In DNA form, the CDR3 reads TGTGCCTGGAGTTACAGGGGGTCTAGATACGAGCAGTACTTC. Translating it yields CAWSYRGSRYEQYF.